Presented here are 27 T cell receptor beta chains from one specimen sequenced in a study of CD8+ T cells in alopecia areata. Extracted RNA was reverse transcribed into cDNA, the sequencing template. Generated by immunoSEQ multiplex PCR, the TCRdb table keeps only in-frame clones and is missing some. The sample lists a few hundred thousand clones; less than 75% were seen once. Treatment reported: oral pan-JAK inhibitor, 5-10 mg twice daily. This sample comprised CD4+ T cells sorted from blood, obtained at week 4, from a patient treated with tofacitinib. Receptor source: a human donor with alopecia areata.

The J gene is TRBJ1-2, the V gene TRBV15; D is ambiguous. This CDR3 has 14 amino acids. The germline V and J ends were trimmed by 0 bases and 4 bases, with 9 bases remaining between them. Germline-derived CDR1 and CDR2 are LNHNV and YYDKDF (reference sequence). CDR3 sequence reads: CATSRDGGPYGYTF. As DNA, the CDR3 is TGTGCCACCAGCAGAGACGGCGGACCCTATGGCTACACCTTC.

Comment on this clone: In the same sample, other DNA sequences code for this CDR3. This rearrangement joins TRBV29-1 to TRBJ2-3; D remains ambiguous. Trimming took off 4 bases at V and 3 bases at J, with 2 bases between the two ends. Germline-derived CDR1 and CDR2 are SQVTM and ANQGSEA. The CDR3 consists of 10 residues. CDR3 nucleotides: TGCAGCGTTGGTACAGATACGCAGTATTTT. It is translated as CSVGTDTQYF.

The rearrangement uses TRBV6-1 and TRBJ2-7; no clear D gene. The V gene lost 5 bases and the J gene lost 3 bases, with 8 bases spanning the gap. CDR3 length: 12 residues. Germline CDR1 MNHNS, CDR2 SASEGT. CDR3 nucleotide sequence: TGTGCCAGCAGTCAGGAAAACTACGAGCAGTACTTC. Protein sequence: CASSQENYEQYF.

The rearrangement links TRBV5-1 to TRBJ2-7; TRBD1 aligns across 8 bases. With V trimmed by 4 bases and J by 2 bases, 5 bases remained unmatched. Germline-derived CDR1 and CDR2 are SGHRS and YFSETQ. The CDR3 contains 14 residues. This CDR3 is CASSLTGGTYEQYF. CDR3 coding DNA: TGCGCCAGCAGCCTAACAGGGGGAACCTACGAGCAGTACTTC. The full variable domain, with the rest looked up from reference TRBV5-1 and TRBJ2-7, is KAGVTQTPRYLIKTRGQQVTLSCSPISGHRSVSWYQQTPGQGLQFLFEYFSETQRNKGNFPGRFSGRQFSNSRSEMNVSTLELGDSALYLCASSLTGGTYEQYFGPGTRLTVT.

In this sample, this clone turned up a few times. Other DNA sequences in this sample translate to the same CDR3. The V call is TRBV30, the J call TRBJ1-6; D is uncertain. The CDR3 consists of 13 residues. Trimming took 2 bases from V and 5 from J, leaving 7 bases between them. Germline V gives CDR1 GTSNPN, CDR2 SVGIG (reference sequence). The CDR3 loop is CAWSSGDNSPLHF. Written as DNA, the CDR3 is TGTGCCTGGAGTTCGGGAGATAATTCACCCCTCCACTTT.

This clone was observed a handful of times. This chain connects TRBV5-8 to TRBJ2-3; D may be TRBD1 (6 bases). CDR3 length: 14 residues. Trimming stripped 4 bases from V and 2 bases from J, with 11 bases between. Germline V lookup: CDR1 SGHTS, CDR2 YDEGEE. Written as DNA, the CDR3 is TGTGCCAGCAGCCCCGGACAGAACACAGATACGCAGTATTTT. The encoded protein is CASSPGQNTDTQYF.

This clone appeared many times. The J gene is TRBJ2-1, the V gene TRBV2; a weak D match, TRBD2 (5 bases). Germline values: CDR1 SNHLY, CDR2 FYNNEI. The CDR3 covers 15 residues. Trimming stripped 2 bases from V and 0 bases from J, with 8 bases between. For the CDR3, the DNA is TGTGCCAGCAGTGAAAAGCGGAGCTCCTACAATGAGCAGTTCTTC. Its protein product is CASSEKRSSYNEQFF.

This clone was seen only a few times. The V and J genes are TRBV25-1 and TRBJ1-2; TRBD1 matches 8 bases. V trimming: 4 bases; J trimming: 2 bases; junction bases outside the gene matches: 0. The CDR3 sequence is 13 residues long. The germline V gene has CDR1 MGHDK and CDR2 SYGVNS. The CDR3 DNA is TGTGCCAGCAGTGGGACAGGGAACTATGGCTACACCTTC. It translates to CASSGTGNYGYTF.

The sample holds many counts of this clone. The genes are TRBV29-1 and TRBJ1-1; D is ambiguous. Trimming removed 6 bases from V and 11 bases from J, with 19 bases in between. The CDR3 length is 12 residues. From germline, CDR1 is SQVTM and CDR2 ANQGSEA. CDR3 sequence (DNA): TGCAGCGTGCGGATAGTGGGCGCGTTGGCTTTCTTT. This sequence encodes CSVRIVGALAFF. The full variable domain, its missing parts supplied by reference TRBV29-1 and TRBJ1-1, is SAVISQKPSRDICQRGTSLTIQCQVDSQVTMMFWYRQQPGQSLTLIATANQGSEATYESGFVIDKFPISRPNLTFSTLTVSNMSPEDSSIYLCSVRIVGALAFFGQGTRLTVV.

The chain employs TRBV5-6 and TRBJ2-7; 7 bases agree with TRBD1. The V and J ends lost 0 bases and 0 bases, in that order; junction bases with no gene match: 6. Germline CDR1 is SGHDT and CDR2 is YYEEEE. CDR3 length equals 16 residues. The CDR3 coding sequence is TGTGCCAGCAGCTTGGGAGGGGGCGCGAGCTCCTACGAGCAGTACTTC. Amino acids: CASSLGGGASSYEQYF. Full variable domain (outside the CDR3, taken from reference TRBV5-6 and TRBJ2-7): DAGVTQSPTHLIKTRGQQVTLRCSPKSGHDTVSWYQQALGQGPQFIFQYYEEEERQRGNFPDRFSGHQFPNYSSELNVNALLLGDSALYLCASSLGGGASSYEQYFGPGTRLTVT.

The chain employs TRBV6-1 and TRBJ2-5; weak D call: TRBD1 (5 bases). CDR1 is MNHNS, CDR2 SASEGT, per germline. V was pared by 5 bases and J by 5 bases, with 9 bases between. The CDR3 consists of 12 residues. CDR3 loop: CASSPRQETQYF. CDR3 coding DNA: TGTGCCAGCAGTCCTCGACAGGAGACCCAGTACTTC.

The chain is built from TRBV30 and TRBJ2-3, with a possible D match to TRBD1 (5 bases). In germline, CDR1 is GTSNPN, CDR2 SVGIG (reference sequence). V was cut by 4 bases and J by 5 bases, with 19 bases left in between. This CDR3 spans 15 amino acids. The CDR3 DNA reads TGTGCCTGGATGTTATGGGCAGGGTCCGGAGATACGCAGTATTTT. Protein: CAWMLWAGSGDTQYF.

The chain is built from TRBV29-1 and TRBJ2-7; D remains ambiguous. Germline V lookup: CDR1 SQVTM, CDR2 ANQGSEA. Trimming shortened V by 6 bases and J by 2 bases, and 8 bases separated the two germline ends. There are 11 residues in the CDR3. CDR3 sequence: CSVVSAYEQYF. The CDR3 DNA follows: TGCAGCGTAGTTTCGGCCTACGAGCAGTACTTC.

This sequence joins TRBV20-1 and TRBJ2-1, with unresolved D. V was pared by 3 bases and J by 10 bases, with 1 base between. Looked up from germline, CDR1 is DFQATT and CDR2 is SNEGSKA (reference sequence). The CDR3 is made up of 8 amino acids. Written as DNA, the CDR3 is TGCAGTGCTAGCGAGCAGTTCTTC. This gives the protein CSASEQFF.

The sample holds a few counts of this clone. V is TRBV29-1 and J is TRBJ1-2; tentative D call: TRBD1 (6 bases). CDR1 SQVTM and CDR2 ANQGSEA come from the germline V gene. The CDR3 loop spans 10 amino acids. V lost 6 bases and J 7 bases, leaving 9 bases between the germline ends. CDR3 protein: CSVGGSGYTF. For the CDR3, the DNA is TGCAGCGTGGGGGGCTCTGGCTACACCTTC.

CDR3 nucleotides: TGTGCCAGCAGTGCTAGACAGGGAGAGACCCAGTACTTC. Its translation is CASSARQGETQYF. The rearrangement joins TRBV2 to TRBJ2-5; 7 bases match TRBD1. The CDR3 is made up of 13 amino acids. Germline V CDR1 and CDR2: SNHLY, FYNNEI. Trimming at V came to 4 bases and at J to 4 bases, leaving 3 bases not matched to a gene.

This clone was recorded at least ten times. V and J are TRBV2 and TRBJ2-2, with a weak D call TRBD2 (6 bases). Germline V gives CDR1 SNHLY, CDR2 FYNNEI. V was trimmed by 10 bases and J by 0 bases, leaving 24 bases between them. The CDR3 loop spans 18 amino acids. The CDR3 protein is CATKIGSGFRANTGELFF. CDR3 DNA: TGTGCCACCAAAATCGGGAGCGGTTTTCGGGCGAACACCGGGGAGCTGTTTTTT.

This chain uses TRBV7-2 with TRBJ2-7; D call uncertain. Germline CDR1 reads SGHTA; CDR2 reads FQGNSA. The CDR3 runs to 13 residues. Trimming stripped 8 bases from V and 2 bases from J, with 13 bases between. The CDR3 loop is CASCPGPTYEQYF. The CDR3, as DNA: TGTGCCAGCTGCCCGGGCCCTACCTACGAGCAGTACTTC.

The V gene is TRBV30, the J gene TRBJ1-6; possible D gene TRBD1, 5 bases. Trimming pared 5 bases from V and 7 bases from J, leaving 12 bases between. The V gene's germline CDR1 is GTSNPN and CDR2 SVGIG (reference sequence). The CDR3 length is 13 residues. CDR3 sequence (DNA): TGTGCCTGGGAAGGGACGGGAAATTCACCCCTCCACTTT. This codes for CAWEGTGNSPLHF.

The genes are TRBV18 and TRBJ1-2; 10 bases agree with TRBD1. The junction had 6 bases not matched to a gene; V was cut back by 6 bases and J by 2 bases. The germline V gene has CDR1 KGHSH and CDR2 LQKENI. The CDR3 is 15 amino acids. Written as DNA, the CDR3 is TGTGCCAGCTCTTTCGGGACAGGGGTAAACTATGGCTACACCTTC. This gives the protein CASSFGTGVNYGYTF.

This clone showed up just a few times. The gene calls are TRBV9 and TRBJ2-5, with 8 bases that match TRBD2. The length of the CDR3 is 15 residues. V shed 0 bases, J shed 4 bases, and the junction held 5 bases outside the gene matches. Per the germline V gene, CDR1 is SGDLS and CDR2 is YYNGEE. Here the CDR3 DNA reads TGTGCCAGCAGCGTAGCTAGTAGCGGGGTAGAGACCCAGTACTTC. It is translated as CASSVASSGVETQYF.

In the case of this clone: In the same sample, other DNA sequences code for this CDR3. The CDR3 nucleotides read TGTGCCAGCAGCTTAGAGGGCGGACAAGAGACCCAGTACTTC. It is translated as CASSLEGGQETQYF. The genes are TRBV7-2 and TRBJ2-5; D is unresolved. This CDR3 contains 14 residues. CDR1 is SGHTA and CDR2 is FQGNSA in the germline V gene. Trimming pared 1 base from V and 2 bases from J, leaving 8 bases between.

The CDR3 DNA is TGTGCCAGCACAACCCCGACAGGGGTCAATCAGCCCCAGCATTTT. Protein product: CASTTPTGVNQPQHF. The chain joins TRBV7-7 to TRBJ1-5; TRBD1 matches 8 bases. Per germline, CDR1 SSHAT and CDR2 FNYEAQ (reference sequence). Trimming removed 7 bases from V and 3 bases from J; junction bases left unmatched: 8. This CDR3 is 15 amino acids long.

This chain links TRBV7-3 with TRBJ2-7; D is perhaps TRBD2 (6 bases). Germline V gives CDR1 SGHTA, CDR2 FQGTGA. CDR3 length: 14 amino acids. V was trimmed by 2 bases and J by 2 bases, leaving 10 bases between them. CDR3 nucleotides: TGTGCCAGCAGCTTATACGGGGGAGCCTACGAGCAGTACTTC. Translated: CASSLYGGAYEQYF. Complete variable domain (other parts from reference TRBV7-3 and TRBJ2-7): GAGVSQTPSNKVTEKGKYVELRCDPISGHTALYWYRQSLGQGPEFLIYFQGTGAADDSGLPNDRFFAVRPEGSVSTLKIQRTERGDSAVYLCASSLYGGAYEQYFGPGTRLTVT.

CDR3: CASPPLGEGATGTQYF. The CDR3 DNA sequence: TGTGCCAGCCCGCCGCTGGGCGAGGGAGCTACCGGTACGCAGTATTTT. The gene calls are TRBV2 and TRBJ2-3; a possible D gene is TRBD2 (5 bases). Deletions cut 8 bases from V and 8 bases from J, with 26 bases between. Germline assignment: CDR1 SNHLY and CDR2 FYNNEI. CDR3 length equals 16 residues.

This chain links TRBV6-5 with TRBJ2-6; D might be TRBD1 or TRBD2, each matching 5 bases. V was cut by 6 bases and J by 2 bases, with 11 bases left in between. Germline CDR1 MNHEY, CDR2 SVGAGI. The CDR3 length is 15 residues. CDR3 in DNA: TGTGCCAGCAGGTCGGTGGGACCTGGGGCCAACGTCCTGACTTTC. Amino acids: CASRSVGPGANVLTF.

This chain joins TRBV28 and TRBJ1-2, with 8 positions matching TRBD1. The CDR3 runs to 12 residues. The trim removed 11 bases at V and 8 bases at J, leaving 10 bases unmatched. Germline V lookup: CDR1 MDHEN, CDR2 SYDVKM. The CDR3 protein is CASRTGNLGYTF. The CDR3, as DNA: TGTGCCTCCCGGACAGGGAATTTAGGCTACACCTTC.